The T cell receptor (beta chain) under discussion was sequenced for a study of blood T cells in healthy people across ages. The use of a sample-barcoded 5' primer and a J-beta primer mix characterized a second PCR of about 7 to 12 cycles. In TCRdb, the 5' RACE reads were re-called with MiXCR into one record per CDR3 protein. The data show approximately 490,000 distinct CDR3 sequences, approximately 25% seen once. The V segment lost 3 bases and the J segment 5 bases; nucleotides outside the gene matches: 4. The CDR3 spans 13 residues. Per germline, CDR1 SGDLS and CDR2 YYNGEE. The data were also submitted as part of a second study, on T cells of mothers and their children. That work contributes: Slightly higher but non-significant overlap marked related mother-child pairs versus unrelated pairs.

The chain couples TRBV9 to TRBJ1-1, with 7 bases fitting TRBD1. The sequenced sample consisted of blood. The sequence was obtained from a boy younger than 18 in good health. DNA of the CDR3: TGTGCCAGCAGCGCGGGACAGACAACTGAAGCTTTCTTT. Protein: CASSAGQTTEAFF. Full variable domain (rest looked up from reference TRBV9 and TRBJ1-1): DSGVTQTPKHLITATGQRVTLRCSPRSGDLSVYWYQQSLDQGLQFLIQYYNGEERAKGNILERFSAQQFPDLHSELNLSSLELGDSALYFCASSAGQTTEAFFGQGTRLTVV.